These 24 T cell receptor beta chains originate from one sample sequenced in a study of Graves' ophthalmopathy and Graves' hyperthyroidism. The authors amplified TCR beta CDR3 regions from RNA transcripts. The workflow started with a first-round RT-PCR run with HTBI primers and then moved on to a second-round multiplex PCR. MiXCR, run by TCRdb on the multiplex PCR reads, gives a single entry per CDR3 protein. This table holds 740,000 or so distinct CDR3 sequences, about 44% found once. Sequencing was performed on peripheral blood. The receptor source for this set is an adult man with Graves' ophthalmopathy.

This clonotype was detected ten times or more. The chain is built from TRBV12-3 or TRBV12-4 and TRBJ2-7, with 9 bases identical to TRBD2. V was clipped by 5 bases and J by 2 bases; unmatched bases: 7. The CDR3 length is 15 residues. CDR3 coding DNA: TGTGCCAGCAGTCCCGCGGGCGGGAGGGCCTACGAGCAGTACTTC. It codes for CASSPAGGRAYEQYF.

The chain combines TRBV9 with TRBJ2-2, with no clear D. The germline V gene has CDR1 SGDLS and CDR2 YYNGEE. The CDR3 sequence is 13 residues long. The V end lost 4 bases, the J end lost 6 bases, and 10 bases lay between the germline ends. CDR3 nucleotides: TGTGCCAGCAGCCCATCTATCGCCGGGGAGCTGTTTTTT. This translates into CASSPSIAGELFF.

With regard to this clonotype: A junction end diverges from the germline sequence, so it may reflect a read error. V is TRBV2 and J is TRBJ2-2; D is possibly TRBD1 (7 bases). This CDR3 is 15 amino acids long. CDR1 and CDR2 from the germline V gene are SNHLY and FYNNEI. The CDR3 reads CASSFQGGNTGELFF. CDR3 in DNA: TGTGCCAGCAGTTTTCAGGGGGGAAACACCGGGGAACTGTTTTTT.

There are a few counts of this clonotype. The CDR3 nucleotides read TGTGCCAGCAGCCCCCCGGCCGGGAGGGCCTACGAGCAGTACTTC. This gives the protein CASSPPAGRAYEQYF. The chain recombines TRBV7-9 with TRBJ2-7, with 8 bases matching TRBD2. The CDR3 spans 15 residues. J gave up 2 bases and V 5 bases, and 8 bases lay outside the gene matches. The germline V gene encodes CDR1 SEHNR and CDR2 FQNEAQ (reference sequence).

The chain is built from TRBV9 and TRBJ1-2; weak D call: TRBD1 (6 bases). Germline V gene lookup returns CDR1 SGDLS and CDR2 YYNGEE. V was cut by 2 bases and J by 8 bases, with 13 bases left in between. The CDR3 sequence is 13 residues long. The CDR3 is CASSVAPGQGYTF. In DNA, the CDR3 is TGTGCCAGCAGCGTGGCCCCCGGACAGGGCTACACCTTC. Filled out from reference TRBV9 and TRBJ1-2, the complete variable domain reads DSGVTQTPKHLITATGQRVTLRCSPRSGDLSVYWYQQSLDQGLQFLIQYYNGEERAKGNILERFSAQQFPDLHSELNLSSLELGDSALYFCASSVAPGQGYTFGSGTRLTVV.

This clonotype showed up just a few times. This rearrangement joins TRBV7-3 to TRBJ2-5, with D perhaps being TRBD1 or TRBD2 (6 bases each). Germline V gene data show CDR1 as SGHTA and CDR2 as FQGTGA. Deletions cut 5 bases from V and 4 bases from J, with 14 bases between. CDR3 length equals 14 residues. This CDR3 is CASSVGGTRETQYF. In DNA form, the CDR3 reads TGTGCCAGCAGCGTTGGAGGGACACGAGAGACCCAGTACTTC. Together with reference TRBV7-3 and TRBJ2-5, the CDR3 gives the full variable domain: GAGVSQTPSNKVTEKGKYVELRCDPISGHTALYWYRQSLGQGPEFLIYFQGTGAADDSGLPNDRFFAVRPEGSVSTLKIQRTERGDSAVYLCASSVGGTRETQYFGPGTRLLVL.

Ten or more counts support this clonotype. The genes are TRBV10-3 and TRBJ1-6, with D perhaps TRBD1 (5 bases). This CDR3 has 14 residues. Germline CDR1 ENHRY, CDR2 SYGVKD. Trimming removed 6 bases from V and 4 bases from J, with 10 bases in between. CDR3 DNA sequence: TGTGCCATCAGGGAGGGGCAGTATAATTCACCCCTCCACTTT. Amino acid sequence: CAIREGQYNSPLHF.

The rearrangement joins TRBV20-1 to TRBJ1-2; 7 positions agree with TRBD1. The germline gives CDR1 DFQATT, CDR2 SNEGSKA (reference sequence). The CDR3 is made up of 13 amino acids. V trimming: 3 bases; J trimming: 8 bases; junction bases outside the gene matches: 9. CDR3 loop: CSARARQGLGYTF. The CDR3 nucleotides are TGCAGTGCTAGGGCCCGACAGGGTCTGGGCTACACCTTC.

This clonotype was detected only a few times. This chain links TRBV27 with TRBJ1-1, with no clear D. Germline V gene sequence: CDR1 MNHEY, CDR2 SMNVEV (reference sequence). The CDR3 sequence is 14 residues long. V shed 2 bases and J shed 6 bases, with 13 bases lying between them. The DNA of the CDR3 is TGTGCCAGCAGTTTAAGCCTCTTCAGGTCTGAAGCTTTCTTT. Amino acids: CASSLSLFRSEAFF.

This clonotype was seen at least ten times. The rearrangement links TRBV7-9 to TRBJ1-2; D call uncertain. This CDR3 is 15 amino acids long. CDR1 is SEHNR and CDR2 is FQNEAQ in the germline V gene (reference sequence). The V gene lost 1 base and the J gene lost 1 base, with 10 bases spanning the gap. This CDR3 is CASSLGSRSNYGYTF. The CDR3 DNA reads as TGTGCCAGCAGCTTAGGTTCAAGGAGTAACTATGGCTACACCTTC.

This clonotype was observed many times. The genes are TRBV5-8 and TRBJ1-2; D may be TRBD1 (6 bases). The CDR3 length is 14 residues. V lost 4 bases and J lost 2, with 12 bases in between. CDR1 and CDR2 (germline): SGHTS, YDEGEE. Here the CDR3 DNA reads TGTGCCAGCAGCCTGGACACAGGGAACTATGGCTACACCTTC. This translates into CASSLDTGNYGYTF. Combining the CDR3 with reference TRBV5-8 and TRBJ1-2 gives the whole variable domain EAGVTQSPTHLIKTRGQQATLRCSPISGHTSVYWYQQALGLGLQFLLWYDEGEERNRGNFPPRFSGRQFPNYSSELNVNALELEDSALYLCASSLDTGNYGYTFGSGTRLTVV.

The rearrangement uses TRBV9 and TRBJ1-6; D remains ambiguous. The CDR3 has 14 residues. Germline lookup yields CDR1 SGDLS and CDR2 YYNGEE. Between the trimmed V and J ends, which lost 6 bases and 7 bases, there was a span of 14 bases. This CDR3 reads CASNPASINSPLHF. For the CDR3, the DNA is TGTGCCAGCAACCCAGCCAGCATCAATTCACCCCTCCACTTT. Supplemented by reference TRBV9 and TRBJ1-6, the full variable domain reads DSGVTQTPKHLITATGQRVTLRCSPRSGDLSVYWYQQSLDQGLQFLIQYYNGEERAKGNILERFSAQQFPDLHSELNLSSLELGDSALYFCASNPASINSPLHFGNGTRLTVT.

The chain has TRBV25-1 and TRBJ1-2, with unresolved D. Trimming pared 9 bases from V and 5 bases from J, leaving 22 bases between. The germline gives CDR1 MGHDK, CDR2 SYGVNS. This CDR3 contains 15 residues. CDR3: CARGSLRGTGYGYTF. The CDR3 DNA is TGTGCCAGAGGGTCCCTCCGGGGAACGGGGTATGGCTACACCTTC.

This clonotype came up a few times. This chain uses TRBV7-3 with TRBJ2-3; TRBD2 matches 8 bases. The CDR3 covers 14 residues. Trimming took 6 bases from V and 4 from J; bases not matched to a gene: 6. Germline CDR1 reads SGHTA; CDR2 reads FQGTGA. CDR3 residues: CASSPGGGSDTQYF. Written as DNA, the CDR3 is TGTGCCAGCAGTCCCGGGGGGGGTTCAGATACGCAGTATTTT. Using reference TRBV7-3 and TRBJ2-3 for the parts outside the CDR3, the full variable domain is GAGVSQTPSNKVTEKGKYVELRCDPISGHTALYWYRQSLGQGPEFLIYFQGTGAADDSGLPNDRFFAVRPEGSVSTLKIQRTERGDSAVYLCASSPGGGSDTQYFGPGTRLTVL.

The rearrangement links TRBV29-1 to TRBJ1-2; 7 positions match TRBD1. The V gene's germline CDR1 is SQVTM and CDR2 ANQGSEA. J lost 5 bases, V lost 7 bases, and 10 bases had no gene match. This CDR3 has 13 amino acids. The CDR3 spells CSALRQGSYGYTF. Written as DNA, the CDR3 is TGCAGCGCCCTGAGACAGGGTTCTTATGGCTACACCTTC.

Details on this clonotype: This may be a read error: a much more frequent sequence differs by one nucleotide. The rearrangement links TRBV7-9 to TRBJ2-7; 7 bases agree with TRBD2. V trimming: 5 bases; J trimming: 3 bases; junction bases outside the gene matches: 4. Germline V lookup: CDR1 SEHNR, CDR2 FQNEAQ (reference sequence). The length of the CDR3 is 13 residues. The CDR3 loop is CASSNTGGYEQYF. The CDR3 nucleotides are TGTGCCAGCAGCAACACGGGGGGCTACGAGCAGTACTTC.

This clonotype has just a few counts. V gene TRBV4-1 combines with J gene TRBJ1-5, with D tentatively TRBD1 (6 bases). CDR1 is MGHRA and CDR2 is YSYEKL in the germline V gene. The V gene lost 0 bases and the J gene lost 8 bases, with 14 bases spanning the gap. The CDR3 runs 15 residues. The CDR3 coding sequence is TGCGCCAGCAGCCAAGATGGATGGGGGCAGAAGCCCCAGCATTTT. As protein: CASSQDGWGQKPQHF.

This clonotype has just a few counts. The junction and the germline gene differ at one end; a read error may be behind it. The chain is built from TRBV24-1 and TRBJ1-5; 8 bases are a match to TRBD1. The CDR3 length is 15 residues. Germline CDR1 KGHDR, CDR2 SFDVKD. The CDR3 loop is CASSPTDRGSQPQHF. CDR3 bases: TGTGCCAGCAGTCCCACAGACAGGGGTTCTCAGCCCCAGCATTTT.

CDR3: CASSSEGSEGSPLHF. CDR3 nucleotides: TGTGCCAGCAGCAGTGAAGGCTCCGAAGGTTCACCCCTCCACTTT. This chain uses TRBV11-2 with TRBJ1-6; D is uncertain. The V end lost 5 bases, the J end lost 9 bases, and 17 bases lay between the germline ends. Germline CDR1 is SGHAT and CDR2 is FQNNGV. This CDR3 is 15 amino acids long.

There are a few counts of this clonotype. The V and J genes are TRBV20-1 and TRBJ1-2; a weak D match, TRBD1 (5 bases). CDR3 length: 12 amino acids. Trimming stripped 2 bases from V and 6 bases from J, with 10 bases between. Germline-derived CDR1 and CDR2 are DFQATT and SNEGSKA (reference sequence). CDR3 DNA sequence: TGCAGTGCTAGATTGGGGGTGAATGGCTACACCTTC. Translated: CSARLGVNGYTF.

The rearrangement joins TRBV6-5 to TRBJ1-2; 9 bases are a match to TRBD1. The length of the CDR3 is 15 residues. Germline-derived CDR1 and CDR2 are MNHEY and SVGAGI. The V gene end was trimmed by 2 bases and the J gene end by 6 bases; junction bases not matched to a gene: 7. CDR3 sequence: CASSYIGQGIHGYTF. CDR3 DNA sequence: TGTGCCAGCAGTTACATAGGACAGGGGATCCATGGCTACACCTTC.

This clonotype was seen only once. V gene TRBV11-2 combines with J gene TRBJ1-2, with 8 positions matching TRBD1. V lost 8 bases, J lost 2 bases, and 13 bases stayed unmatched. CDR1 and CDR2 from the germline V gene are SGHAT and FQNNGV. This CDR3 is 16 amino acids long. DNA of the CDR3: TGTGCCAGCCGACGGGACAGGCGACCGCTAAACTATGGCTACACCTTC. Translated: CASRRDRRPLNYGYTF. Looking up the rest from reference TRBV11-2 and TRBJ1-2 gives the full variable domain: EAGVAQSPRYKIIEKRQSVAFWCNPISGHATLYWYQQILGQGPKLLIQFQNNGVVDDSQLPKDRFSAERLKGVDSTLKIQPAKLEDSAVYLCASRRDRRPLNYGYTFGSGTRLTVV.

This clonotype was picked up a small number of times. The chain recombines TRBV2 with TRBJ2-2, with unresolved D. V was pared by 8 bases and J by 6 bases, with 13 bases between. This CDR3 has 13 residues. The V gene's germline CDR1 is SNHLY and CDR2 FYNNEI. CDR3 nucleotide sequence: TGTGCCAGCGATAGTGTTAGGTCCGGGGAGCTGTTTTTT. It yields the protein CASDSVRSGELFF. Looking up the rest from reference TRBV2 and TRBJ2-2 gives the full variable domain: EPEVTQTPSHQVTQMGQEVILRCVPISNHLYFYWYRQILGQKVEFLVSFYNNEISEKSEIFDDQFSVERPDGSNFTLKIRSTKLEDSAMYFCASDSVRSGELFFGEGSRLTVL.

The chain uses TRBV7-9 and TRBJ2-2, with D unclear. V was trimmed by 5 bases and J by 4 bases, leaving 11 bases between them. From germline, CDR1 is SEHNR and CDR2 FQNEAQ (reference sequence). The CDR3 is made up of 14 amino acids. The CDR3 coding sequence is TGTGCCAGCAGCCCAAGGGTCGGCACCGGGGAGCTGTTTTTT. It yields the protein CASSPRVGTGELFF.